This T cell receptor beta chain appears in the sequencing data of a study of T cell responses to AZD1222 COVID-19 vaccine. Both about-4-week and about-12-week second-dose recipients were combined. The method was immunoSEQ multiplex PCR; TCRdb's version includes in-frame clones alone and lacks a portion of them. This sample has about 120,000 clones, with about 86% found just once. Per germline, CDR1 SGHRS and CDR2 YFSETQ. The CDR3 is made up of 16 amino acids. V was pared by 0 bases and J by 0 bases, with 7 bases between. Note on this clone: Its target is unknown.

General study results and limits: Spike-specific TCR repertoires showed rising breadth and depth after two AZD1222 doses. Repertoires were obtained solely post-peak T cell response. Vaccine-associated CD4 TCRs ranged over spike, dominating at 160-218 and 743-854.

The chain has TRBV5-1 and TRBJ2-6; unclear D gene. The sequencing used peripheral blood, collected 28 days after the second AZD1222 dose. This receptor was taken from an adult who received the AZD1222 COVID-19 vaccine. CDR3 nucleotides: TGCGCCAGCAGCTTGGCCCTGGTCTCTGGGGCCAACGTCCTGACTTTC. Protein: CASSLALVSGANVLTF.